A selection of T cell receptor beta chains follows, all from one sample in a study of cytomegalovirus exposure and HLA in healthy donors. Sequencing used immunoSEQ multiplex PCR; TCRdb keeps in-frame clones, though not all of them. Altogether approximately 160,000 clones are present, approximately 80% being singletons, with the ten largest covering about a tenth. Sequenced: PBMCs. The source is a man aged 18-30 years in good health and CMV-seropositive. Both conserved end residues are part of each CDR3. D genes are given only for firm matches. Part of the rows lack a size; the others show once, few, many or a class for expanded clones.

D gene | J gene | clone size | V gene | CDR3 protein | CDR3 DNA
TRBD2 | TRBJ2-1 | once | TRBV19 | CASSSRLAGNEQFF | TGTGCCAGTAGTTCTCGACTAGCGGGAAATGAGCAGTTCTTC
. | TRBJ2-1 | . | TRBV10-3 | CAIGGRSRGEQFF | TGTGCCATCGGGGGGAGATCTCGCGGTGAGCAGTTCTTC
. | TRBJ2-7 | . | TRBV11-2 | CASSSDPSTGRTYEQYF | TGTGCCAGCAGCTCTGACCCTTCGACAGGTAGAACCTACGAGCAGTACTTC
TRBD2 | TRBJ2-7 | . | TRBV27 | CASSYLQGTSGRTPYEQYF | TGTGCCAGCAGTTACCTACAGGGTACTAGCGGGAGAACCCCCTACGAGCAGTACTTC
TRBD1 | TRBJ2-7 | few | TRBV10-1 | CASRADRASSYEQYF | TGCGCCAGCAGAGCGGACAGGGCTAGCTCCTACGAGCAGTACTTC
. | TRBJ2-5 | . | TRBV7-7 | CASSRTGTLAETQYF | TGTGCCAGCAGCCGAACCGGGACTCTCGCAGAGACCCAGTACTTC
. | TRBJ2-7 | . | TRBV28 | CAITSFYEQYF | TGTGCCATAACTAGCTTCTACGAGCAGTACTTC
TRBD2 | TRBJ2-5 | . | TRBV7-8 | CASRSGGRETQYF | TGTGCCAGCAGATCGGGGGGTCGAGAGACCCAGTACTTC
. | TRBJ1-2 | few | TRBV5-4 | CASSLENRDLRGYTF | TGTGCCAGCAGCTTGGAAAACAGGGACCTTCGGGGCTACACCTTC
TRBD1 | TRBJ2-3 | few | TRBV15 | CATSRGSGGFPDTQYF | TGTGCCACCAGCAGAGGTTCAGGGGGTTTTCCAGATACGCAGTATTTT
. | TRBJ1-1 | . | TRBV5-1 | CASSLIRGELEAFF | TGCGCCAGCAGCTTGATTCGGGGTGAACTAGAAGCTTTCTTT
. | TRBJ1-4 | . | TRBV19 | CASSIAYPELFF | TGTGCCAGTAGTATAGCATACCCGGAACTGTTTTTT
TRBD1 | TRBJ1-5 | once | TRBV5-6 | CASSLRTGSNQPQHF | TGTGCCAGCAGCTTGAGGACAGGTAGCAATCAGCCCCAGCATTTT
. | TRBJ1-5 | . | TRBV28 | CTSSTDRTINQPQHF | TGTACCAGCAGTACGGACAGAACAATCAATCAGCCCCAGCATTTT
. | TRBJ2-1 | . | TRBV4-1 | CASRGATYNEQFF | TGCGCCAGCAGGGGGGCGACCTACAATGAGCAGTTCTTC
. | TRBJ2-7 | . | TRBV2 | CASSELYEQYF | TGTGCCAGCAGTGAACTCTACGAGCAGTACTTC
. | TRBJ2-1 | . | TRBV7-9 | CASSFRDSFYGEQFF | TGTGCCAGCAGCTTCCGGGACTCCTTTTACGGAGAGCAGTTCTTC
TRBD2 | TRBJ2-2 | few | TRBV6-5 | CASSYSGRSTGELFF | TGTGCCAGCAGTTACAGCGGGAGGTCTACCGGGGAGCTGTTTTTT
TRBD2 | TRBJ2-5 | . | TRBV11-3 | CASSGGGETQYF | TGTGCCAGCAGTGGGGGAGGGGAGACCCAGTACTTC
. | TRBJ2-1 | . | TRBV28 | CASTNPQGREQFF | TGTGCCAGCACAAATCCACAGGGACGGGAGCAGTTCTTC
. | TRBJ2-7 | . | TRBV4-3 | CASSQDKGVYSYEQYF | TGCGCCAGCAGCCAAGATAAGGGGGTCTACTCCTACGAGCAGTACTTC
TRBD2 | TRBJ2-3 | . | TRBV28 | CASTLGAGPGTDTQYF | TGTGCCAGCACCTTAGGAGCGGGACCGGGCACAGATACGCAGTATTTT
. | TRBJ1-3 | . | TRBV5-6 | CASMKEGENTIYF | TGTGCCAGCATGAAGGAGGGTGAAAACACCATATATTTT
. | TRBJ2-7 | . | TRBV7-2 | CASSEEYEQYF | TGTGCCAGCAGCGAGGAGTACGAGCAGTACTTC
. | TRBJ2-6 | . | TRBV28 | CASTGAGDSGANVLTF | TGTGCCAGCACGGGGGCGGGAGACTCTGGGGCCAACGTCCTGACCTTC
TRBD2 | TRBJ2-1 | once | TRBV10-2 | CASSNTSGSYNEQFF | TGCGCCAGCAGCAACACTAGCGGGTCCTACAATGAGCAGTTCTTC
TRBD1 | TRBJ2-7 | . | TRBV29-1 | CSVAGTEFYEQYF | TGCAGCGTTGCCGGGACAGAGTTCTACGAGCAGTACTTC
TRBD2 | TRBJ2-1 | . | TRBV2 | CASNGGGRYEQFF | TGTGCCAGCAACGGGGGGGGCCGGTATGAGCAGTTCTTC
. | TRBJ2-1 | . | TRBV27 | CASSCERSYNEQFF | TGTGCCAGCAGTTGCGAACGATCCTACAATGAGCAGTTCTTC
TRBD2 | TRBJ2-3 | . | TRBV10-3 | CAISEPGLAGVLYTQYF | TGTGCCATCAGTGAGCCGGGACTAGCGGGAGTCTTGTATACGCAGTATTTT
TRBD1 | TRBJ2-7 | . | TRBV30 | CAWSAGQGVAYEQYF | TGTGCCTGGAGTGCAGGACAGGGGGTAGCCTACGAGCAGTACTTC
. | TRBJ2-3 | . | TRBV2 | CASSELTSSGDTQYF | TGTGCCAGCAGTGAGCTTACTAGTTCAGGAGATACGCAGTATTTT
. | TRBJ2-1 | . | TRBV5-1 | CASSLGGGSYNEQFF | TGCGCCAGCAGCTTGGGTGGGGGGAGTTACAATGAGCAGTTCTTC
. | TRBJ2-7 | . | TRBV30 | CAWSVLAGPMYEQYF | TGTGCCTGGAGTGTTTTGGCGGGACCCATGTACGAGCAGTACTTC
TRBD1 | TRBJ1-2 | . | TRBV7-2 | CASSPSGTAYGYTF | TGTGCCAGCAGCCCTTCCGGGACAGCCTATGGCTACACCTTC
TRBD2 | TRBJ2-3 | . | TRBV7-2 | CASSLRSGPSTDTQYF | TGTGCCAGCAGCTTACGTAGCGGGCCTAGCACAGATACGCAGTATTTT
. | TRBJ2-7 | . | TRBV11-2 | CASRGQGAYEQYF | TGTGCCAGCAGGGGACAAGGGGCTTACGAGCAGTACTTC
. | TRBJ2-7 | few | TRBV27 | CASSYGSGQQYF | TGTGCCAGCAGTTATGGGTCAGGCCAGCAGTACTTC
TRBD1 | TRBJ1-1 | . | TRBV5-1 | CASRTRQGNTEAFF | TGCGCCAGCAGAACTCGACAGGGAAACACTGAAGCTTTCTTT
. | TRBJ1-4 | . | TRBV7-9 | CASSLTREKNEKLFF | TGTGCCAGCAGCTTAACCCGGGAAAAGAATGAAAAACTGTTTTTT
. | TRBJ2-7 | . | TRBV7-9 | CASSPGLSPIEQYF | TGTGCCAGCAGCCCGGGACTGAGCCCCATCGAGCAGTACTTC
TRBD1 | TRBJ2-3 | once | TRBV16 | CASSQIDDRVGDTQYF | TGTGCCAGCAGCCAAATCGATGACAGGGTGGGAGATACGCAGTATTTT
. | TRBJ2-5 | . | TRBV7-8 | CASSLGAGVHQETQYF | TGTGCCAGCAGCTTAGGAGCGGGCGTCCACCAAGAGACCCAGTACTTC